This TCR beta chain comes out of a study of T cells expressing NK-cell markers. Study at large: HCMV serostatus: seven of eight sequenced donors positive, one negative.

Scientists made TCR beta cDNA using 5'RACE template switching with UMIs. One entry per CDR3 protein, without DNA, is what TCRdb gives after re-calling the 5' RACE reads. The listing contains about 260,000 distinct CDR3 sequences. Per the germline V gene, CDR1 is SGHTS and CDR2 is YDEGEE. This CDR3 has 15 residues. Broader study findings: In several donors, dominant clonotypes made up roughly 28.3-65% of CD3+CD56-NKG2C+ cells.

In regard to this clonotype: Its antigen is as yet unknown.

The chain carries TRBV5-8 and TRBJ1-5. The sequence was obtained from a woman between 18 and 70 years old in good health. Sequencing was done on a sample of blood T cells: a sorted CD56 or NKG2C T cell subset, CD4+ or CD8+ T cells, or bulk PBMC T cells (not recorded which). This chain's CDR3 is CASSLGRIGNQPQHF.